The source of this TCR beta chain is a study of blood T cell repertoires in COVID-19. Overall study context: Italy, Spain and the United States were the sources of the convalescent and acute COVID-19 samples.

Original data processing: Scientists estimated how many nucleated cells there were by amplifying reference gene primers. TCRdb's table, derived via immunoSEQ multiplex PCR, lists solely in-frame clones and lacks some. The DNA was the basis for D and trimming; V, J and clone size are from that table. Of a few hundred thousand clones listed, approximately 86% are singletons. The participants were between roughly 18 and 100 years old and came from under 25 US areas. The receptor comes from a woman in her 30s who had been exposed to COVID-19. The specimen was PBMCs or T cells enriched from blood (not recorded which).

CDR3 bases: TGCGCCAGCAGCTTGGAAAGGACAGGGGGTTCACCCCTCCACTTT. Encoded protein: CASSLERTGGSPLHF. The rearrangement uses TRBV5-1 and TRBJ1-6; 10 bases map to TRBD1. This CDR3 spans 15 amino acids. With 0 bases clipped from V and 9 bases from J, the junction kept 3 bases outside the gene matches. Germline V gene lookup returns CDR1 SGHRS and CDR2 YFSETQ.